This TCR beta chain was sequenced in a study of OX40 agonist ivuxolimab in advanced cancers. Study summary: The dose of intravenous ivuxolimab that patients received every 2 weeks ranged from 0.01 to 10 mg/kg.

Study outcomes and limitations: Also showing low normalized T-cell clonal expansion were some of the nonresponders.

Sequencing used immunoSEQ multiplex PCR; TCRdb keeps in-frame clones, though not all of them. The sample consists of tens of thousands of clones, around 84% of them appearing once. Note on this clone: The antigen is not known.

The source is an adult with an advanced solid tumor such as melanoma, head and neck, liver or kidney cancer. The specimen comprised CD4+ or CD8+ T cells sorted from blood, sampled in a trial of the OX40 agonist ivuxolimab.

The DNA of the CDR3 is TGTGCCAAGCACAGACAGGGGGATGGCTACACCTTC. Protein: CAKHRQGDGYTF. The chain is built from TRBV21-1 and TRBJ1-2; whether TRBD1, the table's D call, matches the DNA was not checked. TRBV21-1 is an annotated pseudogene. This CDR3 has 12 residues.